This T cell receptor (beta chain) was sequenced in a study of technical replicates of blood from a few donors. The CDR3 covers 15 residues. Per germline, CDR1 SSHAT and CDR2 FNYEAQ (reference sequence). Generated by immunoSEQ multiplex PCR, the TCRdb table keeps only in-frame clones and is missing some. Of roughly 87,000 clones in the sample, around 90% were seen once. Comment on this clone: Its ends do not fully match the called genes, so a read error is possible.

This receptor was taken from a human donor in good health. Sequenced: T cells isolated from PBMCs. V usage is TRBV7-7 and J usage is TRBJ2-1, with 7 bases lining up with TRBD2. This CDR3 is CASSYLAGLEYEQFF. The CDR3 DNA follows: TGTGCTAGCAGCTACTTAGCGGGCTTGGAGTATGAGCAGTTCTTC.